This T cell receptor (beta chain) was sequenced for a study of blood T cell repertoires in COVID-19. Assay: immunoSEQ multiplex PCR; the TCRdb copy retains only in-frame clones and omits some. The top ten hold around 14% of the sample, which has some 70,000 clones, roughly 80% seen once. V lost 2 bases and J 0 bases, leaving 17 bases between the germline ends. This CDR3 comprises 17 residues. The germline CDR1 and CDR2 sequences are SGHDT and YYEEEE. V usage is TRBV5-6 and J usage is TRBJ1-2; TRBD1 is a possible D gene (6 bases). The origin of this receptor is a man aged 55 to 70 with COVID-19, enrolled during active disease. Sequenced sample: peripheral blood. CDR3 bases: TGTGCCAGCAGCTTTTGGTCCGGGGACACCGCTAACTATGGCTACACCTTC. Translation gives CASSFWSGDTANYGYTF.